This TCR beta chain appears in the sequencing data of a study of T cells in tuberculosis. The V end was cut by 5 bases, the J end by 1 base, with 8 bases between. Germline assignment: CDR1 MNHEY and CDR2 SVGAGI. There are 13 residues in the CDR3. Study-wide findings and caveats: GMM-specific TCRs were nearer to active tuberculosis alpha repertoires, suggesting expansion. Using the GMM-specific repertoire gave approximately 89% accuracy versus roughly 74% with motifs.

The time point denotes: new active TB diagnosis, blood taken before or within 7 days of starting treatment. Tuberculosis was confirmed by positive sputum smear and/or M. tuberculosis culture. Of note for this clone: Its antigen is as yet unknown.

Profiling relied on immunoSEQ multiplex PCR, and the TCRdb table lists in-frame clones only, not all of them. Of about 34,000 clones in the sample, 93% were seen once. This clonotype was obtained from an adult with tuberculosis. The gene calls are TRBV6-5 and TRBJ1-1; D is unclear. Source: PBMCs, taken at tuberculosis diagnosis. This CDR3 is CASSRPGNTEAFF. The CDR3, as DNA: TGTGCCAGCAGTCGCCCAGGGAACACTGAAGCTTTCTTT.